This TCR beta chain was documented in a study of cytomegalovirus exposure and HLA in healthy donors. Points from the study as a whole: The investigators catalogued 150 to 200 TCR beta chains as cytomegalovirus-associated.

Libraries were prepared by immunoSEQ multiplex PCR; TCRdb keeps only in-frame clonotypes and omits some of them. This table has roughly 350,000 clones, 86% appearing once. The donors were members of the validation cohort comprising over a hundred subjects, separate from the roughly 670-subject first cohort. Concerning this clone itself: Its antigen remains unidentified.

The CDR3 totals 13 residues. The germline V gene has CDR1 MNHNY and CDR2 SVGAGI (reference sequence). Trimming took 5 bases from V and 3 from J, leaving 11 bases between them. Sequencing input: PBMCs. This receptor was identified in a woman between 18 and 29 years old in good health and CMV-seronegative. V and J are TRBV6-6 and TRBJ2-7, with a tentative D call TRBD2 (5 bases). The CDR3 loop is CASSLGIRYEQYF. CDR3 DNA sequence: TGTGCCAGCAGTCTCGGGATTCGCTACGAGCAGTACTTC.